This is a list of T cell receptor beta chains from one sample in a study of metastatic and nonmetastatic thyroid tumors. TCRdb re-called the PCR reads with MiXCR. The sample has about 34,000 clones, approximately 16% seen once. The sample was blood. The receptor source for this set is a female donor with papillary thyroid cancer or a benign thyroid nodule (not recorded which). Some clones in this sample may be carry-over from other donors' samples. Each CDR3 is given with its conserved first and last residue. A D gene is named only where the DNA matches it firmly. A row's size may be missing; if present it is once, few, many or a size class.

clone_size,d_call,v_call,j_call,cdr3_aa,cdr3_nt
many,-,TRBV30,TRBJ1-2,CAWSVTQPRNYGYTF,TGTGCCTGGAGTGTAACCCAGCCACGTAACTATGGCTACACCTTC
many,-,TRBV14,TRBJ2-5,CASSQKRTGQETQYF,TGTGCCAGCAGCCAAAAGAGGACGGGACAAGAGACCCAGTACTTC
many,-,TRBV15,TRBJ1-1,CATSVGAGNSMNTEAFF,TGTGCCACCAGCGTCGGGGCAGGGAATTCAATGAACACTGAAGCTTTCTTT
-,TRBD1,TRBV20-1,TRBJ2-7,CSAIPRQGISEQYF,TGCAGTGCTATCCCGAGACAGGGGATTTCCGAGCAGTACTTC
many,TRBD2,TRBV6-1,TRBJ2-7,CASSSGTSGLQYF,TGTGCCAGCAGTTCCGGGACTAGCGGGCTGCAGTACTTC
many,-,TRBV20-1,TRBJ2-5,CSARKETQYF,TGCAGTGCTAGAAAAGAGACCCAGTACTTC
many,-,TRBV2,TRBJ2-7,CASSATGQRDEQYF,TGTGCCAGCAGTGCTACGGGACAAAGGGACGAGCAGTACTTC
-,-,TRBV30,TRBJ2-7,CAWSVLRGARAYEQYF,TGTGCCTGGAGTGTACTTCGGGGGGCAAGGGCCTACGAGCAGTACTTC
many,-,TRBV7-9,TRBJ1-2,CASSLLTDVPRYTF,TGTGCCAGCAGCTTACTTACAGATGTCCCCCGCTACACCTTC
many,-,TRBV6-1,TRBJ2-2,CASGSAMNTGELFF,TGTGCCAGCGGTAGCGCAATGAACACCGGGGAGCTGTTTTTT
many,TRBD2,TRBV20-1,TRBJ2-3,CSASNSYSGGHTDTQYF,TGCAGTGCTAGTAACTCATATAGCGGGGGCCACACAGATACGCAGTATTTT
-,TRBD2,TRBV20-1,TRBJ2-5,CSARVASGSEMETQYF,TGCAGTGCTAGAGTTGCTAGCGGGAGCGAAATGGAGACCCAGTACTTC
many,-,TRBV11-2,TRBJ2-7,CASSLSPSGYEQYF,TGTGCCAGCAGCTTGTCCCCCAGCGGATACGAGCAGTACTTC
medium-sized,-,TRBV6-4,TRBJ2-2,CASSDRDTGELFF,TGTGCCAGCAGTGACAGGGACACCGGGGAGCTGTTTTTT
medium-sized,-,TRBV6-6,TRBJ2-7,CASSYRELGSYEQYF,TGTGCCAGCAGTTACCGGGAGTTGGGGTCCTACGAGCAGTACTTC
-,-,TRBV7-3,TRBJ2-3,CASSLTEDTDTQYF,TGTGCCAGCAGCCTGACAGAAGACACAGATACGCAGTATTTT
many,-,TRBV7-9,TRBJ2-1,CASSTTRGEYNEQFF,TGTGCCAGCAGCACGACCCGGGGAGAGTACAATGAGCAGTTCTTC
many,TRBD2,TRBV11-1,TRBJ2-2,CASSPPSGGNTGELFF,TGTGCCAGCAGCCCCCCTAGCGGGGGGAACACCGGGGAGCTGTTTTTT
-,-,TRBV27,TRBJ2-7,CASSLLLPYEQYF,TGTGCCAGCAGTTTACTCCTACCCTACGAGCAGTACTTC
many,-,TRBV6-2/TRBV6-3,TRBJ1-5,CASRRQVPNQPQHF,TGTGCCAGCAGAAGACAGGTTCCTAATCAGCCCCAGCATTTT
-,TRBD2,TRBV20-1,TRBJ2-1,CSAKDIFTSGKGDEQFF,TGCAGTGCCAAGGACATTTTCACTAGCGGGAAGGGCGATGAGCAGTTCTTC
-,TRBD1,TRBV19,TRBJ1-6,CASKSGQGYSPLHF,TGTGCCAGTAAATCGGGACAGGGGTACTCACCCCTCCACTTT
many,TRBD1,TRBV10-3,TRBJ1-1,CAIRAGTGGPEAFF,TGTGCCATCAGGGCCGGGACAGGGGGCCCTGAAGCTTTCTTT
many,-,TRBV5-1,TRBJ2-1,CASSPEWVGGNEQFF,TGCGCCAGCAGCCCAGAGTGGGTTGGTGGGAATGAGCAGTTCTTC
many,TRBD2,TRBV15,TRBJ2-1,CATSREGAGLAYNEQFF,TGTGCCACCAGCAGAGAGGGGGCGGGACTAGCCTACAATGAGCAGTTCTTC
many,TRBD2,TRBV13,TRBJ2-1,CASSLGRVSVAGGPRHEQFF,TGTGCCAGCAGCTTAGGCCGGGTTAGTGTAGCGGGAGGGCCAAGGCATGAGCAGTTCTTC
medium-sized,-,TRBV6-2/TRBV6-3,TRBJ2-2,CASSPGTTSSGELFF,TGTGCCAGCAGTCCCGGGACAACTTCCTCGGGGGAGCTGTTTTTT
few,-,TRBV2,TRBJ2-3,CASSGFGGATDTQYF,TGTGCCAGCAGTGGATTTGGGGGGGCCACAGATACGCAGTATTTT
many,-,TRBV19,TRBJ1-2,CASSLYRRGTYGYTF,TGTGCCAGTAGCCTCTATAGGAGGGGTACCTATGGCTACACCTTC
-,TRBD1,TRBV6-1,TRBJ1-1,CASKRGQGGFGHTEAFF,TGTGCCAGCAAACGCGGACAGGGTGGGTTCGGGCACACTGAAGCATTCTTT
many,-,TRBV28,TRBJ1-5,CASKLQGWNQPQHF,TGTGCCAGCAAACTACAGGGCTGGAATCAGCCCCAGCATTTT
many,-,TRBV6-1,TRBJ1-5,CASHRPNQPQHF,TGTGCCAGCCACAGGCCGAATCAGCCCCAGCATTTT
many,-,TRBV18,TRBJ2-7,CASSPSRQDYEQYF,TGTGCCAGCTCACCAAGCAGGCAAGACTACGAGCAGTACTTC
many,-,TRBV5-1,TRBJ1-3,CASSLTGTGNTIYF,TGCGCCAGCAGCTTAACGGGAACTGGAAACACCATATATTTT
few,-,TRBV2,TRBJ1-2,CASSEDRQHGYTF,TGTGCCAGCAGTGAAGACAGGCAGCATGGCTACACCTTC
-,-,TRBV5-8,TRBJ2-7,CASSLAEQYF,TGTGCCAGCAGCTTGGCCGAGCAGTACTTC
many,-,TRBV6-1,TRBJ1-2,CASSEVSYYGYTF,TGTGCCAGCAGTGAAGTCTCATACTATGGCTACACCTTC
few,TRBD2,TRBV2,TRBJ2-7,CAGRTGTSDHEQYF,TGTGCCGGGAGAACCGGGACTAGCGACCACGAGCAGTACTTC
many,-,TRBV28,TRBJ2-1,CASSLPYSYNEQFF,TGTGCCAGCAGTTTACCTTACTCCTACAATGAGCAGTTCTTC
-,-,TRBV28,TRBJ1-1,CASKILQGNTEASF,TGTGCCAGCAAGATCTTGCAGGGAAACACTGAAGCTTCCTTT
many,TRBD2,TRBV24-1,TRBJ2-1,CARVAGIGHNEQFF,TGTGCCCGAGTAGCGGGAATCGGTCACAATGAGCAGTTCTTC
many,TRBD2,TRBV28,TRBJ2-1,CASSYNEREVRYNEQFF,TGTGCCAGCAGTTACAACGAGCGGGAGGTACGGTACAATGAGCAGTTCTTC
many,-,TRBV7-2,TRBJ2-7,CASSVGGEWLYEQYF,TGTGCCAGCAGTGTAGGGGGGGAATGGCTCTACGAGCAGTACTTC
many,-,TRBV6-1,TRBJ1-6,CASSETETAPLHF,TGTGCCAGCAGTGAAACAGAGACGGCGCCCCTCCACTTT
few,-,TRBV6-1,TRBJ1-1,CARRGSLNTEAFF,TGTGCCAGAAGGGGCAGCTTGAACACTGAAGCTTTCTTT
-,TRBD2,TRBV6-1,TRBJ2-3,CASSGGAPGLAGVDTQYF,TGTGCCAGCAGTGGGGGGGCACCGGGACTAGCGGGAGTAGATACGCAGTATTTT
many,-,TRBV6-4,TRBJ2-1,CASSDSSGSYNEQFF,TGTGCCAGCAGTGACTCTAGCGGCTCCTACAATGAGCAGTTCTTC
-,-,TRBV10-2,TRBJ1-2,CASSPGVGTYGYTF,TGCGCCAGCAGTCCAGGGGTCGGCACGTATGGCTACACCTTC